The 15 T cell receptor beta chains below come from one sample, sequenced in a study of T cell clones after liver transplantation. Clones were sequenced by immunoSEQ multiplex PCR, and TCRdb holds only the in-frame ones, with some missing. The sample holds around 100,000 clones, around four fifths seen once. The sequencing used CD4+ T cells from blood, collected about 50 months after liver transplant. Every receptor here comes from a human patient who received a liver transplant. A subset of T cells may come from the graft donor.

The V call is TRBV20-1, the J call TRBJ2-7; D possibly corresponds to TRBD2 (6 bases). V lost 7 bases and J lost 9, with 16 bases in between. The CDR3 consists of 11 residues. CDR1 is DFQATT and CDR2 is SNEGSKA in the germline V gene (reference sequence). This chain's CDR3 is CSVLGSSGQYF. CDR3 sequence (DNA): TGCAGTGTCCTCGGGAGTTCCGGGCAGTACTTC.

The chain has TRBV7-2 and TRBJ1-1; D possibly corresponds to TRBD1 (6 bases). With 2 bases removed from V and 4 bases from J, the gap between germline ends came to 14 bases. This CDR3 has 15 amino acids. The germline CDR1 and CDR2 sequences are SGHTA and FQGNSA. CDR3 nucleotide sequence: TGTGCCAGCAGCTTAATGGGGGGGCGCGGCACTGAAGCTTTCTTT. The encoded protein is CASSLMGGRGTEAFF. Drawing the rest from reference TRBV7-2 and TRBJ1-1, the complete variable domain is GAGVSQSPSNKVTEKGKDVELRCDPISGHTALYWYRQSLGQGLEFLIYFQGNSAPDKSGLPSDRFSAERTGGSVSTLTIQRTQQEDSAVYLCASSLMGGRGTEAFFGQGTRLTVV.

This chain uses TRBV28 with TRBJ1-2, with D unclear. Germline-derived CDR1 and CDR2 are MDHEN and SYDVKM. Trimming removed 6 bases at V and 0 bases at J, with 11 bases between. There are 14 residues in the CDR3. The CDR3 sequence: CASSNSIANYGYTF. In DNA, the CDR3 is TGTGCCAGCAGCAACTCGATTGCTAACTATGGCTACACCTTC.

The V gene is TRBV6-1, the J gene TRBJ2-5, with a possible D match to TRBD1 (6 bases). The CDR3 spans 14 residues. Germline V gives CDR1 MNHNS, CDR2 SASEGT. The V gene lost 4 bases and the J gene lost 3 bases, with 12 bases spanning the gap. The CDR3 DNA follows: TGTGCCAGCAGTGCGCTCGACAGGAAAGAGACCCAGTACTTC. This sequence encodes CASSALDRKETQYF.

V usage is TRBV27 and J usage is TRBJ2-7; no reliable D call. The germline V gene has CDR1 MNHEY and CDR2 SMNVEV (reference sequence). The CDR3 is made up of 17 amino acids. V gave up 5 bases and J gave up 2 bases, with 22 bases separating them. The CDR3 region is CASSPGLDWSGAYEQYF. CDR3 in DNA: TGTGCCAGCAGTCCCGGGCTTGACTGGAGTGGAGCCTACGAGCAGTACTTC.

Only a few counts were recorded for this clone. V and J are TRBV6-5 and TRBJ1-2; D call uncertain. This CDR3 is built from 14 residues. The germline CDR1 and CDR2 sequences are MNHEY and SVGAGI. With 6 bases removed from V and 6 bases from J, the gap between germline ends came to 17 bases. The CDR3 nucleotides read TGTGCCAGCAGATCGGGGATAAACCGGGATGGCTACACCTTC. Translation: CASRSGINRDGYTF.

The chain joins TRBV19 to TRBJ1-6; tentative D call: TRBD1 (5 bases). There are 14 residues in the CDR3. The ends were cut back, 11 bases at V and 0 bases at J, with 11 bases in the middle. Germline V gene lookup returns CDR1 LNHDA and CDR2 SQIVND (reference sequence). For the CDR3, the DNA is TGTGCCCTTAGGGACGACTCCTATAATTCACCCCTCCACTTT. Translated, it gives CALRDDSYNSPLHF.

This clone showed up just once. The rearrangement joins TRBV2 to TRBJ2-7, with 8 bases aligning to TRBD2. Trimming cost V 11 bases and J 5 bases; bases outside gene matches: 14. Germline V gives CDR1 SNHLY, CDR2 FYNNEI. The CDR3 has 14 residues. The CDR3 is CAGGEGLGTHEQYF. For the CDR3, the DNA is TGTGCCGGAGGCGAGGGACTAGGAACCCACGAGCAGTACTTC.

CDR3 bases: TGTGCCAGTAGTATAAGCCCCGGGACCCCCAGTGGGCATTTT. Translating gives CASSISPGTPSGHF. The rearrangement links TRBV19 to TRBJ1-5; a weak D match, TRBD1 (5 bases). The CDR3 totals 14 residues. The ends were cut back, 2 bases at V and 15 bases at J, with 20 bases in the middle. The germline V gene has CDR1 LNHDA and CDR2 SQIVND (reference sequence).

The CDR3 sequence is CASSQETGGYNEQFF. CDR3 bases: TGTGCCAGCAGCCAAGAGACAGGGGGCTACAATGAGCAGTTCTTC. The chain combines TRBV11-1 with TRBJ2-1; 9 bases agree with TRBD1. This CDR3 contains 15 residues. V shed 5 bases and J 3 bases; nucleotides not matched to a gene: 5. Germline loops: CDR1 SGHAT, CDR2 FQDESV (reference sequence).

This chain connects TRBV29-1 to TRBJ2-1; 7 bases are a match to TRBD1. The trim removed 7 bases at V and 7 bases at J, leaving 10 bases unmatched. This CDR3 is built from 13 residues. Germline V gene lookup returns CDR1 SQVTM and CDR2 ANQGSEA. CDR3 DNA: TGCAGCGCTGGCAAGGGGGCGCGGAATGAGCAGTTCTTC. Its translation is CSAGKGARNEQFF.

V usage is TRBV9 and J usage is TRBJ2-7, with 11 bases that match TRBD2. This CDR3 spans 15 amino acids. V lost 3 bases and J lost 5; bases outside the gene matches: 7. Germline V CDR1 and CDR2: SGDLS, YYNGEE. The CDR3 DNA reads as TGTGCCAGCAGCGGGTTAGCGGGAGGGCCGAACGAGCAGTACTTC. Its protein product is CASSGLAGGPNEQYF.

The chain employs TRBV5-5 and TRBJ1-5; D may be TRBD1 (5 bases). This CDR3 region has 17 residues. In germline, CDR1 is SGHKS, CDR2 YYEKEE (reference sequence). The V gene lost 1 base and the J gene lost 6 bases, with 20 bases spanning the gap. This CDR3 is CASSLSLGLGYGQPQHF. CDR3 sequence (DNA): TGTGCCAGCAGCTTGTCTCTGGGGCTGGGTTACGGTCAGCCCCAGCATTTT. Filled out from reference TRBV5-5 and TRBJ1-5, the complete variable domain reads DAGVTQSPTHLIKTRGQQVTLRCSPISGHKSVSWYQQVLGQGPQFIFQYYEKEERGRGNFPDRFSARQFPNYSSELNVNALLLGDSALYLCASSLSLGLGYGQPQHFGDGTRLSIL.

The V call is TRBV28, the J call TRBJ1-2; 7 bases match TRBD1. The CDR3 is made up of 16 amino acids. CDR1 is MDHEN and CDR2 is SYDVKM in the germline V gene. V dropped 1 base and J dropped 8; count of bases not matched to a gene: 13. CDR3 nucleotide sequence: TGTGCCAGCAGTTTATTAGGAAGCAGGAAGACAGGGGGCTACACCTTC. This encodes CASSLLGSRKTGGYTF.

CDR3 sequence (DNA): TGCGCCAGCAGCTCGAAGCCGACAGGGCTTTATGGCTACACCTTC. Translation: CASSSKPTGLYGYTF. V usage is TRBV5-1 and J usage is TRBJ1-2, with TRBD1 matching over 7 bases. Germline V gives CDR1 SGHRS, CDR2 YFSETQ. V gave up 3 bases and J gave up 5 bases; unmatched junction bases: 10. The CDR3 contains 15 residues.